This TCR beta chain was captured in a study of blood T cells in healthy people across ages. Study-wide findings and caveats: Expanded clonotype changes were possibly confounded by unknown donor CMV status. A strong correlation between TCR beta diversity and naive T cell percentage was seen. Unsorted PBMCs blocked a conclusive comparison of naive and antigen-experienced cells.

Germline V gives CDR1 SNHLY, CDR2 FYNNEI. This CDR3 is 13 amino acids long. It was with a sample-barcoded 5' primer and a J-beta primer mix that a second PCR of roughly 7 to 12 cycles was run. Each CDR3 protein is one row after TCRdb ran MiXCR on the 5' RACE reads. The sample lists about 1.1 million distinct CDR3 sequences, around two fifths seen once, with about an eighth in the top ten. As concerns this clonotype: No antigen is known for it.

The rearrangement uses TRBV2 and TRBJ2-4; no clear D gene. The DNA matches TRBJ2-7 better at its end, which makes the J call doubtful. The clonotype was recovered from a man aged 18-30 years in good health. Sequenced: blood. CDR3 DNA sequence: TGTGCCAGCAGTCCCAACCAGTCCTACGAGCAGTACTTC. As protein: CASSPNQSYEQYF.